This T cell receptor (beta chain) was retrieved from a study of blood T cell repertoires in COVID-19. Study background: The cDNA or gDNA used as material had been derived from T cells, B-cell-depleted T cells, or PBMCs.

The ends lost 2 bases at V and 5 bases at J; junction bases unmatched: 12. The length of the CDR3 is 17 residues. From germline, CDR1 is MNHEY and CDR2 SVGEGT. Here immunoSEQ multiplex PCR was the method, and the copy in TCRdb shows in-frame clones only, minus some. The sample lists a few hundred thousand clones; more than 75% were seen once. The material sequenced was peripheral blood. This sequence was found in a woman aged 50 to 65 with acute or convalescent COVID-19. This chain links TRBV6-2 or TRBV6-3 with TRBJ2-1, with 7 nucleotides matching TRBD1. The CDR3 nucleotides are TGTGCCAGCAGTTACGGCCAGGGGGTTACATGGGACAATGAGCAGTTCTTC. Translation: CASSYGQGVTWDNEQFF.